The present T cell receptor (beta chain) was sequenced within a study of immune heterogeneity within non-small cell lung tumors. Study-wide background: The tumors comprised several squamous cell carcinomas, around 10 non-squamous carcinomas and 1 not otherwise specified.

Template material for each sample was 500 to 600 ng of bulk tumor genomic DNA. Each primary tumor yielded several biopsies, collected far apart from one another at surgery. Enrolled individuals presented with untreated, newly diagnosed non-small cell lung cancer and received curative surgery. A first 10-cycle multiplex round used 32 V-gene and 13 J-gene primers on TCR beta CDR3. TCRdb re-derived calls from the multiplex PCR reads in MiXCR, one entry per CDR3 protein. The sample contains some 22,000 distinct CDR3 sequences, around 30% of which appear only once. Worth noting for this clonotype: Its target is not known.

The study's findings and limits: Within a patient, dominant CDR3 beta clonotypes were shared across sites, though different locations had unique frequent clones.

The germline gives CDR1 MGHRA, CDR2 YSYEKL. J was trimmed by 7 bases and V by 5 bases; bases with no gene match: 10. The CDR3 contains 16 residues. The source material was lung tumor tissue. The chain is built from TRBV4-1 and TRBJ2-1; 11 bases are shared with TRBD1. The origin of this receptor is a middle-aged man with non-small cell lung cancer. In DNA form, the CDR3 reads TGCGCCAGCAGCGTACTAGGACAGGGGGCTAGGAATGAGCAGTTCTTC. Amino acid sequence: CASSVLGQGARNEQFF.